This T cell receptor beta chain comes out of a study of CD4 T cells in relation to SARS-CoV-2 and coronaviruses. Looking at the study overall: PBMCs were cultured with antigen for nine to eleven days before TCR beta sequencing.

CD4+ T cells from unexposed donors were obtained before the COVID-19 pandemic (2011-2018). The cells were cultured for over eight days before CD4+ T cells were isolated. Points on this clone: Its cognate antigen is unknown.

Sequenced by immunoSEQ multiplex PCR; TCRdb stores in-frame clones only, minus some. The sample includes about 26,000 clones, just under 75% of them seen just once. Source material: CD4+ T cells from PBMCs, cultured in vitro. The TCR sequence derives from a human donor in good health.

Here the CDR3 DNA reads TGCAGCGTTTCACAGCGGGAGTTGTACGAGCAGTACTTC. Its translation is CSVSQRELYEQYF. The V call is TRBV29-1, the J call TRBJ2-7, with TRBD2 matching over 8 bases. Germline lookup yields CDR1 SQVTM and CDR2 ANQGSEA. V lost 5 bases, J lost 4 bases, and 7 bases stayed unmatched. There are 13 residues in the CDR3.